The clone carrying this T cell receptor beta chain has only one observation. The CDR3 extends over 14 amino acids. V lost 5 bases and J lost 1, with 12 bases in between. In germline, CDR1 is SGHNT, CDR2 YENEEA. The record originates from a study of T cell changes during pregnancy in multiple sclerosis. Profiling relied on immunoSEQ multiplex PCR, and the TCRdb table lists in-frame clones only, not all of them. The profile shows about 32,000 clones, roughly nine tenths of them singletons. The sample in question was CD4+ T cells from peripheral blood mononuclear cells, obtained after pregnancy. The chain links TRBV11-3 to TRBJ2-7, with a possible D match to TRBD1 (6 bases). The clonotype originates from a female donor in good health, enrolled as a control in a pregnancy study. CDR3 loop: CASSQGQLSYEQYF. DNA of the CDR3: TGTGCCAGCAGCCAGGGGCAATTGTCCTACGAGCAGTACTTC.